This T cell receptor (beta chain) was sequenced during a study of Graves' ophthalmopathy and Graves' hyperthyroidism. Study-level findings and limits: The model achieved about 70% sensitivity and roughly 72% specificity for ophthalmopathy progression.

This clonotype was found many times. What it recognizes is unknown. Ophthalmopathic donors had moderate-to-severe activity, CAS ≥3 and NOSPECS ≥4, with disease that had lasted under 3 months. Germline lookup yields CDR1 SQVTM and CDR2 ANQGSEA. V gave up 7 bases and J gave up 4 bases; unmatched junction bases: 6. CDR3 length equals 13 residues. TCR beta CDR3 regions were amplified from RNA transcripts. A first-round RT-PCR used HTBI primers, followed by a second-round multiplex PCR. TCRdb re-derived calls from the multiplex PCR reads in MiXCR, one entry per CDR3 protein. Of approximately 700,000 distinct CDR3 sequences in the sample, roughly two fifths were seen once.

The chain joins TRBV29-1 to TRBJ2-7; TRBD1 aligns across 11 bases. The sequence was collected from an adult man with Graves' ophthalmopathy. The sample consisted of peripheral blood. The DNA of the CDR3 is TGCAGCGGCGGACAGGGGGCGCGGTACGAGCAGTACTTC. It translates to CSGGQGARYEQYF.